What follows are 14 T cell receptor beta chains derived from one specimen sequenced in a study of blood T cell repertoires in COVID-19. The assay was immunoSEQ multiplex PCR, and TCRdb's table has in-frame clones only and misses some. Among about 59,000 clones, around 70% were seen once, and the ten largest hold more than 15%. Sequencing was done on a sample of peripheral blood. The origin of the receptors is a woman in her forties or fifties with active or convalescent COVID-19.

This rearrangement joins TRBV7-9 to TRBJ1-2; D perhaps matches TRBD1 (6 bases). The V end lost 6 bases, the J end lost 3 bases, and 11 bases lay between the germline ends. Looked up from germline, CDR1 is SEHNR and CDR2 is FQNEAQ (reference sequence). CDR3 length: 13 residues. Here the CDR3 DNA reads TGTGCCAGCAGAGTGACAGGAGACTATGGCTACACCTTC. Translation: CASRVTGDYGYTF.

The J gene is TRBJ2-2, the V gene TRBV3-1 (or the pseudogene TRBV3-2); TRBD2 aligns across 9 bases. The germline V gene encodes CDR1 LGHDT and CDR2 YNNKEL (reference sequence). Trimming cost V 4 bases and J 1 base; bases outside gene matches: 4. The CDR3 sequence is 16 residues long. Written as DNA, the CDR3 is TGTGCCAGCAGCCGCTCACTAGCGGGGAACACCGGGGAGCTGTTTTTT. Protein: CASSRSLAGNTGELFF.

The chain links TRBV10-1 to TRBJ2-5; the match to TRBD1 covers 12 bases. This CDR3 has 15 amino acids. The germline V gene has CDR1 WNHNN and CDR2 SYGVQD (reference sequence). V was pared by 9 bases and J by 4 bases, with 9 bases of the junction left unmatched. The DNA of the CDR3 is TGCGCCAGAGGTACGGGACAGGGGGCGGGAGAGACCCAGTACTTC. Its translation: CARGTGQGAGETQYF.

The chain recombines TRBV6-1 with TRBJ1-1; 9 bases are shared with TRBD1. Per the germline V gene, CDR1 is MNHNS and CDR2 is SASEGT. This CDR3 has 13 amino acids. V trimming: 0 bases; J trimming: 11 bases; junction bases outside the gene matches: 4. The CDR3 DNA is TGTGCCAGCAGTGAAGCAGGGGACAGGGTGGCTTTCTTT. This gives the protein CASSEAGDRVAFF.

The rearrangement links TRBV10-3 to TRBJ2-2; TRBD2 matches 9 bases. The germline CDR1 and CDR2 sequences are ENHRY and SYGVKD. The CDR3 contains 16 residues. Germline trimming cut 6 bases from V and 3 bases from J; bases unmatched to any gene: 8. CDR3 bases: TGTGCCATCAGAGTAGCGGGAGTCGGGGACACCGGGGAGCTGTTTTTT. Its protein is CAIRVAGVGDTGELFF.

The gene calls are TRBV11-3 and TRBJ1-1; D uncertain. The CDR3 is made up of 13 amino acids. Germline CDR1 reads SGHNT; CDR2 reads YENEEA. V was cut by 1 base and J by 4 bases, with 7 bases left in between. CDR3 DNA: TGTGCCAGCAGCTTAGGATTCGGCACTGAAGCTTTCTTT. Translated: CASSLGFGTEAFF.

This rearrangement joins TRBV29-1 to TRBJ1-2, with D perhaps matching TRBD1 (6 bases). V lost 6 bases, J lost 1 base, and 24 bases lay in between. The germline V gene encodes CDR1 SQVTM and CDR2 ANQGSEA. This CDR3 contains 17 residues. As DNA, the CDR3 is TGCAGCGTGGAAACCACTGGACAGCCCAGTTTTAACTATGGCTACACCTTC. This sequence encodes CSVETTGQPSFNYGYTF.

The chain employs TRBV5-4 and TRBJ1-1; D might be TRBD1 (5 bases). CDR3 length: 13 amino acids. Germline loops: CDR1 SGHNT, CDR2 YYREEE (reference sequence). Trimming removed 5 bases at V and 2 bases at J, with 10 bases between. The CDR3 DNA is TGTGCCAGCAGAAGGGGCGTAAACACTGAAGCTTTCTTT. It is translated as CASRRGVNTEAFF.

The CDR3 is CASSPLGQNTEAFF. DNA for the CDR3: TGTGCCAGCAGCCCCCTTGGACAGAACACTGAAGCTTTCTTT. V usage is TRBV5-4 and J usage is TRBJ1-1; tentative D call: TRBD1 (5 bases). The CDR3 consists of 14 residues. V lost 4 bases and J 1 base, leaving 11 bases between the germline ends. Per germline, CDR1 SGHNT and CDR2 YYREEE (reference sequence).

The chain uses TRBV5-1 and TRBJ1-2; 9 bases are a match to TRBD1. This CDR3 has 15 amino acids. The V gene end was trimmed by 3 bases and the J gene end by 2 bases; junction bases not matched to a gene: 5. CDR1 and CDR2 (germline): SGHRS, YFSETQ. CDR3 nucleotides: TGCGCCAGCAGCTCTCGTGGACAGGGGAACTATGGCTACACCTTC. The encoded protein is CASSSRGQGNYGYTF.

V is TRBV11-2 and J is TRBJ1-2, with 7 bases that match TRBD1. Germline assignment: CDR1 SGHAT and CDR2 FQNNGV. This CDR3 contains 15 residues. Trimming cost V 2 bases and J 5 bases; bases outside gene matches: 8. CDR3 sequence reads: CASSLSRDRGYGYTF. CDR3 in DNA: TGTGCCAGCAGCTTATCCCGGGACAGAGGTTATGGCTACACCTTC.

V and J are TRBV11-1 and TRBJ2-7, with 12 nucleotides matching TRBD2. The CDR3 is 16 amino acids. Per the germline V gene, CDR1 is SGHAT and CDR2 is FQDESV (reference sequence). J was trimmed by 5 bases and V by 5 bases; bases with no gene match: 10. The DNA for the CDR3 is TGTGCCAGCAGCAGGGCGGCGCTAGCGGGAGGGAACGAGCAGTACTTC. Its protein product is CASSRAALAGGNEQYF.

This chain joins TRBV12-2 and TRBJ2-1; TRBD2 is the table's D call and was not checked against the DNA. TRBV12-2 has pseudogene status. The CDR3 runs to 17 residues. Here the CDR3 DNA reads TGTGCAAGTCGCTTTTTTGAAGTGGTATTTGCGAGTAATGAGCAGTTCTTC. The encoded protein is CASRFFEVVFASNEQFF.

The V and J genes are TRBV5-5 and TRBJ1-2; D unclear. Germline V gene data show CDR1 as SGHKS and CDR2 as YYEKEE (reference sequence). The CDR3 is made up of 14 amino acids. The V and J ends lost 4 bases and 5 bases respectively, with 15 bases between them. CDR3 region: CASSPGWTSYGYTF. CDR3 coding DNA: TGTGCCAGCAGCCCGGGATGGACCTCATATGGCTACACCTTC.